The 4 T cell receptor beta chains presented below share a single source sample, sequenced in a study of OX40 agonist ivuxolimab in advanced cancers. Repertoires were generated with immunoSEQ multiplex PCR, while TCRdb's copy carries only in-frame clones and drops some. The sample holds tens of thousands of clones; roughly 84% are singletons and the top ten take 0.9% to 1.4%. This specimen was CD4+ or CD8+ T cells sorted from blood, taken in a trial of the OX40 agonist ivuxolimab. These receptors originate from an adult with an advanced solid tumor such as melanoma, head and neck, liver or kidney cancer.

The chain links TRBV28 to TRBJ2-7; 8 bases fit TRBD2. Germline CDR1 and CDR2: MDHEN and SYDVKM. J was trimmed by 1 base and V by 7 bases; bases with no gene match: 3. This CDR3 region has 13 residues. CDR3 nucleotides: TGTGCCAGCACAACGGGGGGGTCCTACGAGCAGTACTTC. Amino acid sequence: CASTTGGSYEQYF.

CDR3 sequence reads: CASSSPGQGAPFSGNTIYF. The CDR3 DNA follows: TGTGCCAGCAGCTCGCCGGGACAGGGGGCTCCCTTCTCTGGAAACACCATATATTTT. V and J are TRBV7-9 and TRBJ1-3; TRBD1 agrees at 12 bases. Losses at the gene ends were 4 bases for V and 0 bases for J; bases not matched to a gene: 10. Germline V gives CDR1 SEHNR, CDR2 FQNEAQ (reference sequence). The length of the CDR3 is 19 residues.

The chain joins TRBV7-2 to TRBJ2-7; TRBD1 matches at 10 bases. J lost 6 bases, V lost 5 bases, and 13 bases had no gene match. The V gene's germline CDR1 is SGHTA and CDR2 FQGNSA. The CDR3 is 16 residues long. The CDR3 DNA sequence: TGTGCCAGCAGCCTCTCGATCCGGGACAGGGGCTCCGAGCAGTACTTC. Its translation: CASSLSIRDRGSEQYF.

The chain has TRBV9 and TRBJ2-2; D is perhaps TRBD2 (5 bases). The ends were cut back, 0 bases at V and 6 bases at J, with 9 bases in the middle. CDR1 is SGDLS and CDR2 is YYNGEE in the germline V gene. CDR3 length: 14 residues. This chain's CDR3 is CASSVDEGAGELFF. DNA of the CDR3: TGTGCCAGCAGCGTAGACGAGGGTGCCGGGGAGCTGTTTTTT.